Given below is one T cell receptor beta chain in context. The data were produced by immunoSEQ multiplex PCR, yet TCRdb's version contains in-frame clones alone and is incomplete. Counted here are about 95,000 clones, approximately 91% occurring once; the ten biggest clones make up about 5.5%. The record originates from a study of blood T cell repertoires in COVID-19. The CDR3 runs 13 residues. Looked up from germline, CDR1 is SEHNR and CDR2 is FQNEAQ (reference sequence). Deletions cut 1 base from V and 6 bases from J, with 9 bases between. This rearrangement joins TRBV7-9 to TRBJ1-2; no clear D. Sequencing input: peripheral blood. This sequence was found in a man aged 55 to 70 with COVID-19, enrolled during active disease. The CDR3 DNA sequence: TGTGCCAGCAGCTTAGAAGATCCTAATGGCTACACCTTC. This encodes CASSLEDPNGYTF.